This T cell receptor beta chain was recorded in a study of identical twins. Study results and limitations: Fewer insertions characterized abundant cord blood beta clonotypes, whereas memory repertoires showed none.

This clonotype has a handful of counts. Its antigen is unknown. Germline CDR1 DFQATT, CDR2 SNEGSKA (reference sequence). With V trimmed by 3 bases and J by 5 bases, 16 bases remained unmatched. The CDR3 is 17 residues long. Template switching introduced a universal primer site, and the cDNA bore unique molecular identifiers. MiXCR, applied by TCRdb to the 5' RACE reads, yields one record per CDR3 protein. The sample comprises some 250,000 distinct CDR3 sequences, 6.5% of which are singletons, and 14% to 15% rests with the top ten. The same data also contributed to another study, on T cells expressing NK-cell markers. That report notes: Cells sorted as CD3+CD56+NKG2C+, CD3+CD56+NKG2C- and CD3+CD56-NKG2C+ T cells supplied the TCR beta repertoires. Each of about six donors carried dominant NKG2C+ clonotypes accounting for about 1.0-8% of CD8+ T cells.

The clonotype was recovered from a woman between 18 and 30 years old in good health. This chain connects TRBV20-1 to TRBJ2-7, with 10 bases matching TRBD2. Sequenced: CD8+ T cells sorted from blood. The CDR3 bases are TGCAGTGCTAGTAGCCTAGCGGGAGTCTTCCCCGTGAACGAGCAGTACTTC. It encodes CSASSLAGVFPVNEQYF.